This note documents a single TCR beta chain sequence. Its recognized antigen is unknown. The record has no base qualities; no much larger clone is one base away. The CDR3 regions of human TCRbeta chains were analyzed by immunosequencing. Regarding the original processing steps: TCRs in the repertoires were compared against a reference library of SARS-CoV-2-specific TCRs that had been generated with the MIRA antigen-specificity platform. Breadth was defined as the fraction of unique TCRs that were SARS-CoV-2-associated. Depth was defined as the fraction of total T cells that were SARS-CoV-2-associated. Using the MIRA data, every spike-specific TCR was mapped to the spike region that the TCR reacted to and assigned to either a CD4 or a CD8 class. Log10-transformed breadth and depth values were compared by one-way ANOVA with Sidak's multiple comparisons tests. As stored in TCRdb, this immuneACCESS dataset retains in-frame rearrangements with V and J assigned. A fraction of the clones does not appear; measured against another copy, unresolved V genes explain less than half of the discrepancy, and the remainder lacks a known reason. That table is the source of V, J and clone size, and D and trimming were worked out from the DNA. For this sample there are some 170,000 clones; around nine tenths appear just once. The ten largest account for about 2.5% of the sample.

The sample belongs to a study of T cell responses to AZD1222 COVID-19 vaccine (dated by TCRdb to the early 2020s). About the investigation overall: Because spike-specific TCR depth and breadth did not differ between the two schedules, AZD1222 recipients who got a second dose at roughly 4 weeks were pooled with those who got a second dose at roughly 12 weeks. A total of about 230 trial participants underwent TCR sequencing, of whom some 210 received two doses of AZD1222 and around 25 received two doses of the MenACWY control vaccine. Trial participants were enrolled by age into 18-55, 56-69 and 70-plus year subgroups, with roughly 160, 29 and 62 TCR-sequenced participants respectively. Broader findings and caveats from the paper: Vaccine-associated CD4 TCRs spanned the whole spike protein, with dominant responses in regions 160-218 and 743-854. Because no day 14 peak-response samples were available, repertoires were characterized only after the peak T cell response. Spike-specific TCR breadth and depth rose significantly after two AZD1222 doses compared with day 0 and with MenACWY recipients. Reportedly, almost half of the unique spike-specific TCRs recognized epitopes lying outside the regions that are mutated in the B.1.351 and B.1.1.7 variants. In the small 56-69-year group, the increase in depth fell short of significance, most likely because of low power. Conclusions about previously exposed vaccinees are limited because only six or seven AZD1222 recipients were SARS-CoV-2 seropositive at baseline. Participants were mostly white British, with more females than males. The authors suggested clonal diversity may have been underestimated.

This specimen's time point label, per the study, means: baseline before first vaccination. Vaccinee samples came from UK trials COV001 and COV002, including a single-blind randomized controlled phase 2/3 trial of AZD1222 (ChAdOx1 nCoV-19) in healthy adults. Trial participant PBMC samples were collected at day 0 and day 28 after the second dose for TCRbeta chain sequencing. This TCR came from an adult in good health. The specimen was peripheral blood, collected on day 0 of AZD1222 vaccination.

The CDR3 amino acid sequence is: CASSTGGINTEAFF. DNA sequence: TGTGCCAGCAGCACAGGGGGGATAAACACTGAAGCTTTCTTT. The V and J segments used are TRBV27 and TRBJ1-1; 8 nucleotides in the junction match TRBD1. The CDR1 and CDR2 encoded by the germline V gene (reference sequence) are MNHEY and SMNVEV. Unmatched junction bases come to 5, with V trimmed by 6 bases and J by 2 bases. The CDR3 numbers 14 residues from cysteine through phenylalanine. The CDR3 DNA has 42 bases and is translated from base 1.